This T cell receptor beta chain was identified during a study of T cells in localized non-small cell lung cancer. Study-level results: Among the top 100 tumor clones, a median roughly 57 appeared in adjacent lung. Heterogeneity within the tumor remains possible, as just one region underwent sequencing. Peak T cell clonality was found in uninvolved adjacent lung, exceeding tumor.

Comments on this clone: What it binds is unknown.

Libraries were prepared by immunoSEQ multiplex PCR; TCRdb keeps only in-frame clonotypes and omits some of them. The sample shows about 72,000 clones, roughly 81% of them seen only once. Germline CDR1 reads SGHRS; CDR2 reads YFSETQ. CDR3 length equals 13 residues. V was clipped by 4 bases and J by 5 bases, with 12 bases between them. The specimen was peripheral blood, collected before any cancer treatment. This sequence was found in a female donor over 55 with stage I lung adenocarcinoma. The chain couples TRBV5-1 to TRBJ2-5; tentative D call: TRBD2 (5 bases). The CDR3 nucleotides read TGCGCCAGCAGCGGCTTTGGGGAGGAGACCCAGTACTTC. Its protein product is CASSGFGEETQYF.